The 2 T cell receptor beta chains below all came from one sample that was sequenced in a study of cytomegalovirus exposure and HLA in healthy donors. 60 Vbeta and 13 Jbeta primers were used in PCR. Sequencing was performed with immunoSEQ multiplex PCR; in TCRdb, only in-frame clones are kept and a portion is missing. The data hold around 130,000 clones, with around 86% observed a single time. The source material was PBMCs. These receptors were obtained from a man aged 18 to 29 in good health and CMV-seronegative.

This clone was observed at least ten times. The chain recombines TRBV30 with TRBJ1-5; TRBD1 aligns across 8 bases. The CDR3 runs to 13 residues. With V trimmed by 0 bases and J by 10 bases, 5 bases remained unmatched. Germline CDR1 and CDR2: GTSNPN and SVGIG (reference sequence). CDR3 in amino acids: CAWSVQGGSPQHF. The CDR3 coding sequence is TGTGCCTGGAGTGTACAGGGGGGCAGCCCCCAGCATTTT.

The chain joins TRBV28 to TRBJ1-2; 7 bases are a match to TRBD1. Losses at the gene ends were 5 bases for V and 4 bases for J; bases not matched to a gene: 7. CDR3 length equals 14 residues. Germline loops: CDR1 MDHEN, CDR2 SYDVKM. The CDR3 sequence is CASSPADRLYGYTF. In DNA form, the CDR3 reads TGTGCCAGCAGTCCGGCGGACAGGCTCTATGGCTACACCTTC.